One sample yielded the 11 T cell receptor beta chains listed below, sequenced in a study of T cells in Graves' hyperthyroidism and ophthalmopathy. The TCR beta CDR3 regions underwent amplification using RNA transcripts as the source. HTBI primers were employed in a first-round RT-PCR of the TCR CDR3. TCRdb processed the multiplex PCR reads anew with MiXCR; each CDR3 protein has one entry. The table includes a few hundred thousand distinct CDR3 sequences, about a fifth detected once. The sequenced sample was blood. The receptors come from a man in his late teens or twenties with Graves' hyperthyroidism.

This clonotype occurred many times. The chain has TRBV28 and TRBJ1-1, with D perhaps TRBD1 (6 bases). The V gene lost 11 bases and the J gene lost 2 bases, with 15 bases spanning the gap. Germline values: CDR1 MDHEN, CDR2 SYDVKM. The CDR3 sequence is 13 residues long. The CDR3 protein is CASLAGANTEAFF. The CDR3 DNA reads as TGTGCCTCCTTAGCGGGGGCAAACACTGAAGCTTTCTTT.

This clonotype appeared a few times. The chain couples TRBV11-1 to TRBJ2-3; TRBD2 aligns across 8 bases. This CDR3 is 15 amino acids long. Germline CDR1 reads SGHAT; CDR2 reads FQDESV (reference sequence). The ends lost 5 bases at V and 6 bases at J; junction bases unmatched: 10. The CDR3 is CASSPAGVPSDTQYF. The CDR3 DNA follows: TGTGCCAGCAGCCCAGCGGGGGTCCCCTCGGATACGCAGTATTTT.

This clonotype was seen only a few times. The genes are TRBV3-1 and TRBJ1-1; D remains unclear. CDR3 length: 15 residues. Germline CDR1 and CDR2: LGHDT and YNNKEL (reference sequence). V lost 1 base to trimming and J lost 11 bases, with 20 bases between them. The CDR3 DNA reads as TGTGCCAGCAGCCAAGGTCTCAGCCAACTTTATGGGGCTTTCTTT. It specifies CASSQGLSQLYGAFF.

This clonotype was seen more than once but under ten times. The chain has TRBV2 and TRBJ2-7, with D unclear. Trimming left V 6 bases short and J 6 bases short, with 12 bases between. Germline V gene data show CDR1 as SNHLY and CDR2 as FYNNEI. This CDR3 has 12 amino acids. The CDR3 coding sequence is TGTGCCAGCAGGTACCCGACCTCCGAGCAGTACTTC. It translates to CASRYPTSEQYF.

Ten or more counts support this clonotype. V usage is TRBV2 and J usage is TRBJ1-1, with D possibly TRBD1 on 5 matching bases. The CDR3 has 14 residues. V lost 3 bases, J lost 1 base, and 9 bases lay in between. Germline-derived CDR1 and CDR2 are SNHLY and FYNNEI. CDR3 residues: CASSDRVGNTEAFF. CDR3 in DNA: TGTGCCAGCAGTGACAGGGTAGGGAACACTGAAGCTTTCTTT.

This clonotype occurred a few times. The V gene is TRBV28, the J gene TRBJ2-7; the D gene is possibly TRBD2 (6 bases). V was pared by 1 base and J by 1 base, with 11 bases between. The CDR3 is 15 residues long. CDR1 is MDHEN, CDR2 SYDVKM, per germline. This CDR3 reads CASSLSGDPSYEQYF. For the CDR3, the DNA is TGTGCCAGCAGTTTATCGGGGGACCCTTCCTACGAGCAGTACTTC.

This clonotype occurred many times. The V gene is TRBV6-1, the J gene TRBJ2-7, with TRBD2 identical over 13 bases. This CDR3 is 18 amino acids long. Trimming took 5 bases from V and 2 from J; bases not matched to a gene: 12. Germline CDR1 is MNHNS and CDR2 is SASEGT. The CDR3 bases are TGTGCCAGCAGTAAGTCGGGACTAGCGGGGCGAGAAACCTACGAGCAGTACTTC. This sequence encodes CASSKSGLAGRETYEQYF.

With regard to this clonotype: A single base separates this from a much larger clone, so it may be a read error. The gene calls are TRBV28 and TRBJ2-7, with no clear D. Germline V gives CDR1 MDHEN, CDR2 SYDVKM. This CDR3 is 15 amino acids long. Trimming removed 5 bases at V and 0 bases at J, with 14 bases between. CDR3 loop: CASSTSPLLSYEQYF. The CDR3 DNA follows: TGTGCCAGCAGTACCTCCCCTTTGCTCTCCTACGAGCAGTACTTC. Full variable domain (remainder filled in from reference TRBV28 and TRBJ2-7): DVKVTQSSRYLVKRTGEKVFLECVQDMDHENMFWYRQDPGLGLRLIYFSYDVKMKEKGDIPEGYSVSREKKERFSLILESASTNQTSMYLCASSTSPLLSYEQYFGPGTRLTVT.

Only a few counts were recorded for this clonotype. This may arise from a read error, as a much more abundant clone is one base away. The rearrangement links TRBV11-2 to TRBJ1-1; the D gene is possibly TRBD1 (5 bases). CDR1 SGHAT and CDR2 FQNNGV come from the germline V gene. The CDR3 loop spans 16 amino acids. The CDR3 protein is CASSYPSGGMNTEACF. DNA for the CDR3: TGTGCCAGCAGCTACCCATCGGGGGGTATGAACACTGAAGCTTGCTTT.

In its sample, this clonotype was seen many times. V gene TRBV2 combines with J gene TRBJ2-7; D perhaps matches TRBD2 (6 bases). The CDR3 spans 11 residues. The V gene's germline CDR1 is SNHLY and CDR2 FYNNEI. The ends were cut back, 6 bases at V and 8 bases at J, with 11 bases in the middle. The CDR3 DNA reads TGTGCCAGCAGCCCCAGCGGGCAGCAGTACTTC. This sequence encodes CASSPSGQQYF.

This chain links TRBV19 with TRBJ2-7; D is possibly TRBD2 (6 bases). Trimming took 5 bases from V and 4 from J, leaving 18 bases between them. In germline, CDR1 is LNHDA, CDR2 SQIVND (reference sequence). CDR3 length equals 15 residues. The CDR3 region is CASSPPRGAGYEQYF. CDR3 DNA: TGTGCCAGTAGTCCCCCGCGCGGGGCCGGATACGAGCAGTACTTC.